The clone carrying this T cell receptor beta chain was counted a few times. The target antigen is unknown. Germline V gene lookup returns CDR1 LGHDT and CDR2 YNNKEL (reference sequence). V was clipped by 4 bases and J by 3 bases, with 7 bases between them. This CDR3 has 12 residues. These data belong to a study of response to subunit inactivated influenza vaccine. Study results and caveats: Authors suggested each seasonal flu vaccination may recruit only limited numbers of new T cells.

TCRdb used MiXCR to reprocess the RT-PCR reads, holding one entry per CDR3 protein. Of about half a million distinct CDR3 sequences listed, over 9.5% are singletons. This clonotype was sampled from a man aged 45-60 years who received an inactivated influenza vaccine. This sample comprised PBMCs from blood, obtained more than 35 days after vaccination. The genes are TRBV3-1 and TRBJ2-7; no definite D call. The chain's CDR3 is CASSRSYYEQYF. The CDR3 DNA reads TGTGCCAGCAGCCGCAGTTACTACGAGCAGTACTTC.